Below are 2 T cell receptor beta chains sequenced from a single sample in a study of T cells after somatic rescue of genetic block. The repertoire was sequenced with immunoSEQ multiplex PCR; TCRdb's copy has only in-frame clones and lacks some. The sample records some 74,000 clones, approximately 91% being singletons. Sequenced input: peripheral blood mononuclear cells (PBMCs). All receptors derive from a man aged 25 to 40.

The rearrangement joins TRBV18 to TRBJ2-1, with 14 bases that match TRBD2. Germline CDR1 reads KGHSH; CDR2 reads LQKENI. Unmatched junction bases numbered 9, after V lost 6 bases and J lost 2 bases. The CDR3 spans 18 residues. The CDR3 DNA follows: TGTGCCAGCTCCCCGACTAGCGGGAGGGCCTTGACCTACAATGAGCAGTTCTTC. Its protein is CASSPTSGRALTYNEQFF.

As DNA, the CDR3 is TGTGCCAGCGGTCCCTACGAGCAGTACTTC. This translates into CASGPYEQYF. J is TRBJ2-7 and V is TRBV28; D ambiguous. Trimming pared 8 bases from V and 2 bases from J, leaving 4 bases between. Per the germline V gene, CDR1 is MDHEN and CDR2 is SYDVKM. This CDR3 is built from 10 residues.